These 27 T cell receptor beta chains share one sample of origin, sequenced in a study of blood T cell repertoires in COVID-19. The assay was immunoSEQ multiplex PCR, and TCRdb's table has in-frame clones only and misses some. The table lists about 210,000 clones, roughly 90% of them singletons. Sequencing used peripheral blood. The receptor set was obtained from a woman aged 40 to 50 with acute or convalescent COVID-19.

This chain links TRBV2 with TRBJ2-3; 8 positions match TRBD1. The V gene end was trimmed by 4 bases and the J gene end by 4 bases; junction bases not matched to a gene: 10. The CDR3 extends over 16 amino acids. Germline V gene data show CDR1 as SNHLY and CDR2 as FYNNEI. The CDR3 DNA follows: TGTGCCAGCAGTGTTTTTCAGGGGGCCAGTGCAGATACGCAGTATTTT. Translation: CASSVFQGASADTQYF.

This clone showed up just a few times. V gene TRBV2 combines with J gene TRBJ1-2, with D perhaps matching TRBD1 (6 bases). Germline V lookup: CDR1 SNHLY, CDR2 FYNNEI. This CDR3 is 13 amino acids long. V was clipped by 7 bases and J by 7 bases, with 16 bases between them. DNA for the CDR3: TGTGCCAGCATCCCGGACAGAGGGGTTGGCTACACCTTC. This encodes CASIPDRGVGYTF.

The chain is built from TRBV24-1 and TRBJ2-1; 9 bases map to TRBD2. Germline assignment: CDR1 KGHDR and CDR2 SFDVKD. V shed 5 bases, J shed 0 bases, and the junction held 7 bases outside the gene matches. The CDR3 spans 17 residues. The CDR3 DNA sequence: TGTGCCACCAGTGCTCTAGCGGGGTTGAGCTCCTACAATGAGCAGTTCTTC. Protein sequence: CATSALAGLSSYNEQFF.

The chain carries TRBV19 and TRBJ1-2; D possibly corresponds to TRBD1 (5 bases). This CDR3 is built from 14 residues. The germline V gene encodes CDR1 LNHDA and CDR2 SQIVND (reference sequence). V dropped 8 bases and J dropped 0 bases, with 13 bases sitting between them. CDR3 region: CASSDRKANYGYTF. DNA for the CDR3: TGTGCCAGTTCCGACAGAAAAGCTAACTATGGCTACACCTTC.

The rearrangement uses TRBV14 and TRBJ1-1; 7 bases match TRBD1. Germline V gene lookup returns CDR1 SGHDN and CDR2 FVKESK. This CDR3 region has 13 residues. V was pared by 5 bases and J by 0 bases, with 0 bases of the junction left unmatched. CDR3 residues: CASSRGLNTEAFF. The DNA for the CDR3 is TGTGCCAGCAGCAGGGGGCTGAACACTGAAGCTTTCTTT.

This clone was observed a handful of times. This sequence joins TRBV19 and TRBJ2-6, with D tentatively TRBD1 (6 bases). V lost 9 bases, J lost 3 bases, and 6 bases lay in between. Germline CDR1 and CDR2: LNHDA and SQIVND (reference sequence). The CDR3 loop spans 12 amino acids. In DNA form, the CDR3 reads TGTGCCAGACAGGGTGGGGCCAACGTCCTGACTTTC. Protein product: CARQGGANVLTF.

This clone was counted once. The gene calls are TRBV5-1 and TRBJ2-5; the match to TRBD2 covers 8 bases. Germline V gene lookup returns CDR1 SGHRS and CDR2 YFSETQ. With 1 base clipped from V and 5 bases from J, the junction kept 13 bases outside the gene matches. The CDR3 length is 17 residues. CDR3 region: CASSLLRGGLGVETQYF. The CDR3 coding sequence is TGCGCCAGCAGCTTGCTCCGGGGGGGCCTAGGAGTTGAGACCCAGTACTTC.

The rearrangement uses TRBV4-1 and TRBJ1-1; the D is unclear. V was cut by 1 base and J by 0 bases, with 12 bases left in between. This CDR3 spans 16 amino acids. CDR1 MGHRA and CDR2 YSYEKL come from the germline V gene. The CDR3, as DNA: TGCGCCAGCAGCCAAGGTTTGAAAGCTGTGAACACTGAAGCTTTCTTT. Amino acid sequence: CASSQGLKAVNTEAFF.

The CDR3 sequence: CASSQWGGETQYF. The CDR3 region has the DNA TGCGCCAGCAGCCAGTGGGGGGGTGAGACCCAGTACTTC. The rearrangement joins TRBV4-1 to TRBJ2-5; 7 positions match TRBD2. The CDR3 length is 13 residues. V trimming: 3 bases; J trimming: 5 bases; junction bases outside the gene matches: 3. Germline V CDR1 and CDR2: MGHRA, YSYEKL.

This rearrangement joins TRBV19 to TRBJ2-3, with TRBD2 matching over 9 bases. Looked up from germline, CDR1 is LNHDA and CDR2 is SQIVND (reference sequence). This CDR3 has 15 residues. J lost 0 bases, V lost 6 bases, and 4 bases had no gene match. Here the CDR3 reads CASRPLAGSTDTQYF. The CDR3 DNA follows: TGTGCCAGTAGGCCACTAGCGGGTAGCACAGATACGCAGTATTTT.

The chain joins TRBV5-1 to TRBJ1-2, with a weak D call TRBD1 (5 bases). Germline-derived CDR1 and CDR2 are SGHRS and YFSETQ. Trimming shortened V by 3 bases and J by 6 bases, and 15 bases separated the two germline ends. The CDR3 runs 14 residues. The CDR3 reads CASSSDPQGHGYTF. CDR3 nucleotide sequence: TGCGCCAGCAGCTCCGACCCCCAGGGCCATGGCTACACCTTC.

CDR3 amino acids: CASASTGGGNTIYF. The CDR3 bases are TGCGCCAGCGCCTCAACAGGGGGCGGAAACACCATATATTTT. The chain is built from TRBV5-1 and TRBJ1-3, with TRBD1 matching over 9 bases. The germline V gene encodes CDR1 SGHRS and CDR2 YFSETQ. Unmatched junction bases numbered 6, after V lost 7 bases and J lost 4 bases. This CDR3 has 14 amino acids.

The rearrangement links TRBV6-1 to TRBJ2-5; weak D call: TRBD1 (5 bases). Trimming pared 1 base from V and 1 base from J, leaving 13 bases between. In germline, CDR1 is MNHNS, CDR2 SASEGT. The CDR3 extends over 16 amino acids. The CDR3 is CASSEDVGRAQETQYF. CDR3 nucleotide sequence: TGTGCCAGCAGTGAAGACGTCGGCAGGGCCCAAGAGACCCAGTACTTC.

The chain has TRBV19 and TRBJ1-1, with D maybe TRBD1 (6 bases). V was pared by 1 base and J by 8 bases, with 11 bases between. Germline loops: CDR1 LNHDA, CDR2 SQIVND (reference sequence). The CDR3 is made up of 13 amino acids. As DNA, the CDR3 is TGTGCCAGTAGTATAGCCACAGGGCCGGAAGCTTTCTTT. Translating gives CASSIATGPEAFF.

This clone was seen only a few times. The chain couples TRBV10-1 to TRBJ2-7; possible D gene TRBD1, 6 bases. The V and J ends lost 6 bases and 3 bases respectively, with 12 bases between them. Germline V lookup: CDR1 WNHNN, CDR2 SYGVQD (reference sequence). There are 13 residues in the CDR3. CDR3 in amino acids: CASRAGTHYEQYV. CDR3 coding DNA: TGCGCCAGCAGAGCCGGGACACACTACGAGCAGTACGTC.

This clone was observed once. V gene TRBV7-9 combines with J gene TRBJ1-5; the D is unclear. V was trimmed by 6 bases and J by 7 bases, leaving 22 bases between them. The germline gives CDR1 SEHNR, CDR2 FQNEAQ (reference sequence). The CDR3 extends over 16 amino acids. CDR3 bases: TGTGCCAGCAGGAAAGAATCGCGGAGAGGAGGCCAGCCCCAGCATTTT. Protein product: CASRKESRRGGQPQHF.

The V and J genes are TRBV24-1 and TRBJ2-1; weak D call: TRBD2 (6 bases). The ends were cut back, 4 bases at V and 2 bases at J, with 14 bases in the middle. The CDR3 consists of 16 residues. The germline V gene encodes CDR1 KGHDR and CDR2 SFDVKD. This chain's CDR3 is CATSDPQAGTYNEQFF. In DNA, the CDR3 is TGTGCCACCAGTGACCCTCAGGCGGGGACCTACAATGAGCAGTTCTTC.

This clone was recorded only once. This sequence joins TRBV9 and TRBJ2-3; 9 bases are shared with TRBD2. The trim removed 0 bases at V and 8 bases at J, leaving 13 bases unmatched. CDR1 and CDR2 (germline): SGDLS, YYNGEE. The CDR3 loop spans 17 amino acids. The DNA of the CDR3 is TGTGCCAGCAGCGTAGAGGCGAGGGCGGGGGGGACCTCTACGCAGTATTTT. Protein product: CASSVEARAGGTSTQYF.

V is TRBV6-5 and J is TRBJ2-3; TRBD2 matches at 10 bases. This CDR3 comprises 14 residues. From germline, CDR1 is MNHEY and CDR2 SVGAGI. The V segment lost 8 bases and the J segment 1 base; nucleotides outside the gene matches: 3. In DNA form, the CDR3 reads TGTGCCAGCGGCACTAGCGGGGGCACAGATACGCAGTATTTT. The encoded protein is CASGTSGGTDTQYF.

This chain joins TRBV21-1 and TRBJ1-5; the table's D call TRBD1 went unverified against the DNA. TRBV21-1 is tagged as a pseudogene. The CDR3 is 17 residues long. CDR3 sequence (DNA): TGTGCCAGCACCTTGACAGGGTACCCTTATAGCAATCAGCCCCAGCATTTT. Translation gives CASTLTGYPYSNQPQHF.

CDR3 sequence: CASSHPPGRGAVYETQYF. The CDR3 DNA reads as TGTGCCAGCAGCCATCCTCCCGGTCGGGGGGCGGTCTATGAGACCCAGTACTTC. The chain uses TRBV14 and TRBJ2-5; tentative D call: TRBD2 (7 bases). CDR3 length: 18 residues. Germline V gene sequence: CDR1 SGHDN, CDR2 FVKESK. V gave up 3 bases and J gave up 5 bases, with 25 bases separating them.

This clone appeared a single time. The V gene is TRBV25-1, the J gene TRBJ2-5; the match to TRBD2 covers 9 bases. This CDR3 comprises 14 residues. V lost 4 bases to trimming and J lost 10 bases; unmatched junction nucleotides: 10. CDR1 MGHDK and CDR2 SYGVNS come from the germline V gene. The CDR3 DNA reads as TGTGCCAGCAGTGTAGCGGGGGAACTCCGGGGCCAGTACTTC. Its translation: CASSVAGELRGQYF.

V is TRBV6-5 and J is TRBJ2-4; D might be TRBD2 (5 bases). V shed 5 bases and J shed 6 bases, with 14 bases lying between them. The CDR3 length is 14 residues. From germline, CDR1 is MNHEY and CDR2 SVGAGI. As DNA, the CDR3 is TGTGCCAGCAGTACCCGGAGCGGACTAAACATTCAGTACTTC. This sequence encodes CASSTRSGLNIQYF.

CDR3 sequence reads: CASSSRGGPDTGELFF. In nucleotides, the CDR3 is TGTGCCAGCAGTTCAAGGGGGGGACCCGACACCGGGGAGCTGTTTTTT. The chain links TRBV6-2 or TRBV6-3 to TRBJ2-2; D perhaps matches TRBD2 (7 bases). The CDR3 contains 16 residues. Germline V lookup: CDR1 MNHEY, CDR2 SVGEGT. V lost 4 bases and J 3 bases, leaving 15 bases between the germline ends.

This chain uses TRBV29-1 with TRBJ2-5, with TRBD2 matching over 9 bases. Per germline, CDR1 SQVTM and CDR2 ANQGSEA. The CDR3 is 16 amino acids. V lost 6 bases and J lost 4; bases outside the gene matches: 15. The CDR3 protein is CSVTGTSTRAGETQYF. The CDR3 DNA sequence: TGCAGCGTAACCGGGACTAGCACCCGGGCGGGAGAGACCCAGTACTTC. The full variable domain, rest sourced from reference TRBV29-1 and TRBJ2-5, is SAVISQKPSRDICQRGTSLTIQCQVDSQVTMMFWYRQQPGQSLTLIATANQGSEATYESGFVIDKFPISRPNLTFSTLTVSNMSPEDSSIYLCSVTGTSTRAGETQYFGPGTRLLVL.

The chain has TRBV7-2 and TRBJ2-1; perhaps TRBD1 as D (6 bases). Germline V gene lookup returns CDR1 SGHTA and CDR2 FQGNSA. V was trimmed by 5 bases and J by 9 bases, leaving 14 bases between them. The CDR3 totals 13 residues. The CDR3 spells CASSRDRSSEQFF. CDR3 nucleotides: TGTGCCAGCAGCCGCGACAGGAGTAGTGAGCAGTTCTTC.

J is TRBJ2-6 and V is TRBV6-1; possible D gene TRBD2, 6 bases. Trimming left V 4 bases short and J 0 bases short, with 16 bases between. This CDR3 region has 18 residues. CDR1 and CDR2 (germline): MNHNS, SASEGT. DNA of the CDR3: TGTGCCAGCAGTGGACTGGGACTCTACAACTCTGGGGCCAACGTCCTGACTTTC. Its protein is CASSGLGLYNSGANVLTF.